The 9 T cell receptor beta chains in this list originate from one sample, sequenced in a study of PD-1 blockade in classical Hodgkin lymphoma. The patients all showed relapse after autologous stem cell transplantation, while their brentuximab vedotin exposure varied. Some clones are missing from TCRdb's copy, which holds only in-frame ones; the method was immunoSEQ multiplex PCR. This repertoire shows roughly 62,000 clones, about nine tenths found once; its top ten account for approximately 12%. The sample in question was peripheral blood mononuclear cells (PBMCs), obtained at baseline. All receptors derive from a human donor with classical Hodgkin lymphoma.

The CDR3 DNA reads TGTGCCAGCAGTTACTCGGGACTCCAAGGGTATGGCTACACCTTC. Translation gives CASSYSGLQGYGYTF. The chain joins TRBV6-5 to TRBJ1-2; D perhaps matches TRBD1 (5 bases). This CDR3 has 15 residues. CDR1 is MNHEY, CDR2 SVGAGI, per germline. Trimming stripped 0 bases from V and 5 bases from J, with 13 bases between.

This clone appeared a single time. One junction end does not reproduce the germline sequence, and a read error may be involved. The genes are TRBV7-9 and TRBJ2-7; no clear D gene. The germline gives CDR1 SEHNR, CDR2 FQNEAQ (reference sequence). The CDR3 spans 10 residues. The CDR3 region has the DNA TGTGCCAGCAGCTTAGGTAGCCTGGGCTTC. Its translation: CASSLGSLGF.

The gene calls are TRBV6-5 and TRBJ2-7, with TRBD1 matching 11 bases. Germline V gene sequence: CDR1 MNHEY, CDR2 SVGAGI. With V trimmed by 6 bases and J by 3 bases, 4 bases remained unmatched. The CDR3 totals 14 residues. The CDR3 reads CASSRGTGGYEQYF. The CDR3 DNA reads TGTGCCAGCAGCCGCGGGACAGGGGGCTACGAGCAGTACTTC.

CDR3 nucleotides: TGCGCCAGCAGCTCTCGGGCCCGGGGTGAAAAACTGTTTTTT. It codes for CASSSRARGEKLFF. The chain has TRBV5-1 and TRBJ1-4, with D hard to call. Trimming took off 3 bases at V and 7 bases at J, with 13 bases between the two ends. Germline CDR1 reads SGHRS; CDR2 reads YFSETQ. The CDR3 is 14 residues long.

The chain employs TRBV6-1 and TRBJ1-5; TRBD1 aligns across 8 bases. The CDR3 consists of 15 residues. The germline gives CDR1 MNHNS, CDR2 SASEGT. The J segment lost 2 bases and the V segment lost 6 bases, leaving 6 bases of the junction unmatched. This CDR3 reads CASSDQDRGNQPQHF. CDR3 bases: TGTGCCAGCAGCGACCAGGACAGGGGCAATCAGCCCCAGCATTTT.

Concerning this clone itself: The same CDR3 can be traced to other DNA sequences in this sample. The CDR3 DNA is TGTGCCAGCAGTTACTCGACCGACAGGGTGGACTACGAGCAGTACTTC. Its translation is CASSYSTDRVDYEQYF. This rearrangement joins TRBV6-6 to TRBJ2-7, with 7 bases aligning to TRBD1. The germline CDR1 and CDR2 sequences are MNHNY and SVGAGI (reference sequence). V trimming: 0 bases; J trimming: 3 bases; junction bases outside the gene matches: 8. The CDR3 loop spans 16 amino acids.

V is TRBV25-1 and J is TRBJ2-5, with TRBD2 matching 13 bases. The V gene's germline CDR1 is MGHDK and CDR2 SYGVNS. This CDR3 region has 18 residues. Unmatched junction bases numbered 13, after V lost 3 bases and J lost 6 bases. CDR3 in DNA: TGTGCCAGCAGTGATAACGACCCGGGACTAGCGGGGAAAAAGACCCAGTACTTC. This sequence encodes CASSDNDPGLAGKKTQYF. Supplemented by reference TRBV25-1 and TRBJ2-5, the full variable domain reads EADIYQTPRYLVIGTGKKITLECSQTMGHDKMYWYQQDPGMELHLIHYSYGVNSTEKGDLSSESTVSRIRTEHFPLTLESARPSHTSQYLCASSDNDPGLAGKKTQYFGPGTRLLVL.

The rearrangement links TRBV6-4 to TRBJ2-3; D might be TRBD1 or TRBD2, each matching 5 bases. The CDR3 consists of 15 residues. Germline assignment: CDR1 MRHNA and CDR2 SNTAGT. With 3 bases removed from V and 1 base from J, the gap between germline ends came to 11 bases. The CDR3 here is CASSDSQGGTDTQYF. In nucleotides, the CDR3 is TGTGCCAGCAGTGATTCGCAGGGAGGCACAGATACGCAGTATTTT.

This sequence joins TRBV5-6 and TRBJ1-5; tentative D call: TRBD1 (6 bases). The length of the CDR3 is 17 residues. Germline V CDR1 and CDR2: SGHDT, YYEEEE. V lost 4 bases, J lost 3 bases, and 20 bases lay in between. This chain's CDR3 is CASSLQQGRAINQPQHF. The CDR3 DNA reads as TGTGCCAGCAGCCTGCAACAGGGAAGGGCTATCAATCAGCCCCAGCATTTT.